This section outlines one T cell receptor (beta chain) sequence together with its context. Assay used: immunoSEQ multiplex PCR; TCRdb lists only in-frame clones, some missing. The sample yields approximately 260,000 clones, roughly 89% seen once. The length of the CDR3 is 14 residues. Germline V lookup: CDR1 MNHEY, CDR2 SVGAGI. V was pared by 5 bases and J by 5 bases, with 15 bases between. The data were taken from a study of blood T cell repertoires in COVID-19. Study background: Sources were T cells, B-cell-depleted T cells, or PBMCs; the material itself was cDNA or gDNA.

The chain couples TRBV6-5 to TRBJ1-2, with unresolved D. The receptor was isolated from a woman aged 55-70 years with COVID-19, enrolled during active disease. The sequencing sample was made of peripheral blood. The CDR3 nucleotides read TGTGCCAGCAGTACCTCCACGGTTAGTTATGGCTACACCTTC. It yields the protein CASSTSTVSYGYTF.